This T cell receptor (beta chain) appears in the sequencing data of a study of shared clonotypes between healthy human individuals. Genomic DNA from each subset was divided evenly over several immunoSEQ plates. Profiling relied on immunoSEQ multiplex PCR, and the TCRdb table lists in-frame clones only, not all of them. The sample has 230,000 or so clones, 65% seen once. Germline CDR1 and CDR2: MDHEN and SYDVKM. This CDR3 is 12 amino acids long. V shed 11 bases and J 2 bases; nucleotides not matched to a gene: 5. This chain links TRBV28 with TRBJ2-7; 8 bases align to TRBD1. The sequence came from a man aged 30 to 39 in good health. Sequencing was performed on memory CD4+ T cells sorted from blood. Subset given: CD45RA-negative fraction. The CDR3 sequence: CAGGTGPYEQYF. The DNA of the CDR3 is TGTGCCGGAGGGACAGGACCCTACGAGCAGTACTTC.